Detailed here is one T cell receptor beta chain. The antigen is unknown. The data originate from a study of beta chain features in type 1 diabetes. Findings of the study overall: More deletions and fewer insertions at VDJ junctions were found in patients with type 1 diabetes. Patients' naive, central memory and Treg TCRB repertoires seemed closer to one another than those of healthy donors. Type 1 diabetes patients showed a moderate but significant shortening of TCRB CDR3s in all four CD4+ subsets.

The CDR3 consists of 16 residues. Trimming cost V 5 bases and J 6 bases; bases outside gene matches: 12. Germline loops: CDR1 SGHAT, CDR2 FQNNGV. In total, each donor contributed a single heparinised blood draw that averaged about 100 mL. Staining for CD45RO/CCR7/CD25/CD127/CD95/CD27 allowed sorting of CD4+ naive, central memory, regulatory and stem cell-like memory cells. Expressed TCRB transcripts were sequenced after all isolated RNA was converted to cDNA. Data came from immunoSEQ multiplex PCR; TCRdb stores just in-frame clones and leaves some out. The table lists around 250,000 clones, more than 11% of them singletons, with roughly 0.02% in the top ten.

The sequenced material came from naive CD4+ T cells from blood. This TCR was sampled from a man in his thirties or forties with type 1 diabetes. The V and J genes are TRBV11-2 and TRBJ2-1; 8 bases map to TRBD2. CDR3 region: CASSRPRGGGSNEQFF. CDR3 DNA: TGTGCCAGCAGCCGTCCGAGGGGCGGGGGGAGCAATGAGCAGTTCTTC.